This T cell receptor beta chain was recovered during a study of cytomegalovirus exposure and HLA in healthy donors. The donors gave bone marrow, and they were healthy. CDR1 is MNHEY, CDR2 SMNVEV, per germline (reference sequence). This CDR3 spans 15 amino acids. A multiplex PCR was run with 60 Vbeta primers and 13 Jbeta primers. Repertoires were generated with immunoSEQ multiplex PCR, while TCRdb's copy carries only in-frame clones and drops some. The sample consists of 150,000 to 200,000 clones, about four fifths of them appearing once. Material: PBMCs. This receptor was taken from a boy aged 5 to 17 in good health and CMV-seronegative. The chain is built from TRBV27 and TRBJ2-7, with TRBD2 identical over 11 bases. This CDR3 reads CLTSGIHRGSYEQYF. CDR3 sequence (DNA): TGTCTGACTAGCGGGATTCATAGGGGATCCTACGAGCAGTACTTC.